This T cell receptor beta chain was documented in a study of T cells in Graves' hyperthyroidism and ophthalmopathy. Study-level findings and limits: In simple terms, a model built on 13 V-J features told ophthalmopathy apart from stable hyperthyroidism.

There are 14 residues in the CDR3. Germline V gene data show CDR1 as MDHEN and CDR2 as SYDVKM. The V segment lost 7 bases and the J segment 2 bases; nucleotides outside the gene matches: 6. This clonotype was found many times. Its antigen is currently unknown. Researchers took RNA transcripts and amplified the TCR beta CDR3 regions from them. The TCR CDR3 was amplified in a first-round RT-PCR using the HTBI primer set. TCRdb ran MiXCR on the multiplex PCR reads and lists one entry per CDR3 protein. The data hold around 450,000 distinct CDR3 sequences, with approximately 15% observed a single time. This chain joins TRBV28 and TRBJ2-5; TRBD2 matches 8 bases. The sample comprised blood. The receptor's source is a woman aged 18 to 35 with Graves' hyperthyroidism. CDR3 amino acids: CASNFGGAQETQYF. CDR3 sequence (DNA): TGTGCCAGCAACTTCGGGGGGGCGCAAGAGACCCAGTACTTC.